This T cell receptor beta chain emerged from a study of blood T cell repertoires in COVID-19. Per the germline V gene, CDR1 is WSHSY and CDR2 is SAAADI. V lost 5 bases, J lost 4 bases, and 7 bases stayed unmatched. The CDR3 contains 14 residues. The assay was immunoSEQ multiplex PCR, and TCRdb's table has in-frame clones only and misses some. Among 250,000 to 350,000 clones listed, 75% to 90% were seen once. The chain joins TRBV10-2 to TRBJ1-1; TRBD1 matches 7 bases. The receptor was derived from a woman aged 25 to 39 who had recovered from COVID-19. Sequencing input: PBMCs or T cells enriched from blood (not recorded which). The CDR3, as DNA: TGCGCCAGCAGTCTTCAGGGGGAGCGCACTGAAGCTTTCTTT. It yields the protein CASSLQGERTEAFF.